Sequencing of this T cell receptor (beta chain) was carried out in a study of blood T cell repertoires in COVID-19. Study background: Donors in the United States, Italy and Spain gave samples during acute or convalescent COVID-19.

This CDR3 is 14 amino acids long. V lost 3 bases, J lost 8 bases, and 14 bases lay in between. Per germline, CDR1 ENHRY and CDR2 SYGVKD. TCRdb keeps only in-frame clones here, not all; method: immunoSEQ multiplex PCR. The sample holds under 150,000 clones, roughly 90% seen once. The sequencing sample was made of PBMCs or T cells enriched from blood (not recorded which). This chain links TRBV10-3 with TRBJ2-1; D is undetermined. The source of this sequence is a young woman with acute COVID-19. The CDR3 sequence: CAISDRGGVDEQFF. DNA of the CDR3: TGTGCCATCAGTGACCGCGGTGGCGTTGATGAGCAGTTCTTC.